One sample yielded the 24 T cell receptor beta chains listed below, sequenced in a study of cytomegalovirus exposure and HLA in healthy donors. The study ran its PCR with 60 Vbeta and 13 Jbeta primers. TCRdb's table, derived via immunoSEQ multiplex PCR, lists solely in-frame clones and lacks some. This sample's table reports 200,000 to 250,000 clones. Sequenced material: PBMCs. Receptor source: a girl aged 2 to 10 in good health and CMV-seropositive.

The chain combines TRBV9 with TRBJ2-5; 10 bases align to TRBD1. The ends lost 2 bases at V and 3 bases at J; junction bases unmatched: 4. The CDR3 consists of 15 residues. CDR1 is SGDLS, CDR2 YYNGEE, per germline. The CDR3 sequence is CASSVLDRGEETQYF. The CDR3 bases are TGTGCCAGCAGCGTTTTGGACAGGGGGGAAGAGACCCAGTACTTC.

The V call is TRBV28, the J call TRBJ2-2; TRBD2 matches at 15 bases. V gave up 5 bases and J gave up 1 base; unmatched junction bases: 8. The length of the CDR3 is 19 residues. Germline V gene lookup returns CDR1 MDHEN and CDR2 SYDVKM. The DNA of the CDR3 is TGTGCCAGCAGTCCCAGTCCGGGACTAGCGGGAGGGAACACCGGGGAGCTGTTTTTT. This encodes CASSPSPGLAGGNTGELFF.

The CDR3 reads CASSEQRDTGELFF. The DNA of the CDR3 is TGCGCCAGCAGTGAGCAGCGAGACACCGGGGAGCTGTTTTTT. The gene calls are TRBV10-1 and TRBJ2-2, with no clear D. The CDR3 runs to 14 residues. V was pared by 2 bases and J by 3 bases, with 7 bases between. Per germline, CDR1 WNHNN and CDR2 SYGVQD (reference sequence).

V is TRBV5-4 and J is TRBJ2-7, with 14 bases lining up with TRBD2. Germline CDR1 reads SGHNT; CDR2 reads YYREEE (reference sequence). The J segment lost 5 bases and the V segment lost 4 bases, leaving 8 bases of the junction unmatched. The CDR3 length is 16 residues. The CDR3 DNA sequence: TGTGCCAGCAGCCCCCGACTAGCGGGAGGGTCCCACGAGCAGTACTTC. Protein product: CASSPRLAGGSHEQYF.

CDR3 amino acids: CASSTGTGGGYTF. The CDR3 region has the DNA TGTGCCAGCAGCACCGGGACAGGGGGCGGCTACACCTTC. V usage is TRBV28 and J usage is TRBJ1-2; 12 nucleotides align to TRBD1. CDR1 and CDR2 (germline): MDHEN, SYDVKM. This CDR3 is built from 13 residues. J was trimmed by 8 bases and V by 6 bases; bases with no gene match: 4.

The chain uses TRBV6-5 and TRBJ2-1; 12 nucleotides match TRBD2. The CDR3 totals 16 residues. The ends lost 1 base at V and 7 bases at J; junction bases unmatched: 5. Germline CDR1 is MNHEY and CDR2 is SVGAGI. The CDR3 nucleotides read TGTGCCAGCAGTTACTGGCTAGCGGGAGGGGGTAATGAGCAGTTCTTC. Its protein product is CASSYWLAGGGNEQFF.

The chain recombines TRBV11-2 with TRBJ2-3; the D is unclear. The V end was cut by 6 bases, the J end by 3 bases, with 7 bases between. Germline lookup yields CDR1 SGHAT and CDR2 FQNNGV. The CDR3 extends over 12 amino acids. In DNA form, the CDR3 reads TGTGCCAGCAGATACGGGACAGATACGCAGTATTTT. This encodes CASRYGTDTQYF.

This chain connects TRBV2 to TRBJ2-7; D gene ambiguous. Trimming removed 1 base from V and 4 bases from J, with 17 bases in between. Germline CDR1 reads SNHLY; CDR2 reads FYNNEI. The CDR3 extends over 16 amino acids. The CDR3 DNA reads TGTGCCAGCAGTGAAGGCCCCCTAACAGTGAGATACGAGCAGTACTTC. It encodes CASSEGPLTVRYEQYF.

The genes are TRBV29-1 and TRBJ1-2, with 9 bases aligning to TRBD1. Germline-derived CDR1 and CDR2 are SQVTM and ANQGSEA. This CDR3 comprises 15 residues. With V trimmed by 2 bases and J by 6 bases, 10 bases remained unmatched. The CDR3 loop reads CSVEKGTGRLHGYTF. The CDR3 region has the DNA TGCAGCGTTGAAAAGGGGACAGGGCGTTTACATGGCTACACCTTC.

The chain combines TRBV10-2 with TRBJ2-7; possible D gene TRBD2, 6 bases. Trimming removed 8 bases from V and 0 bases from J, with 17 bases in between. The CDR3 is 15 amino acids. The germline CDR1 and CDR2 sequences are WSHSY and SAAADI. CDR3 sequence: CASATPGVLSYEQYF. The CDR3 coding sequence is TGCGCCAGCGCTACGCCGGGGGTTCTCTCCTACGAGCAGTACTTC.

This chain links TRBV28 with TRBJ2-2; no clear D gene. Germline CDR1 reads MDHEN; CDR2 reads SYDVKM. The ends were cut back, 6 bases at V and 5 bases at J, with 4 bases in the middle. There are 11 residues in the CDR3. The CDR3 reads CASRYTGELFF. The CDR3 region has the DNA TGTGCCAGCAGATATACCGGGGAGCTGTTTTTT.

The V call is TRBV11-3, the J call TRBJ2-2; 8 bases are a match to TRBD2. J lost 2 bases, V lost 4 bases, and 9 bases had no gene match. This CDR3 has 17 residues. Germline V gene data show CDR1 as SGHNT and CDR2 as YENEEA. CDR3 in amino acids: CASSSRVAGGNTGELFF. DNA of the CDR3: TGTGCCAGCAGCTCTCGGGTGGCGGGAGGTAACACCGGGGAGCTGTTTTTT. The full variable domain, completed using reference TRBV11-3 and TRBJ2-2, is EAGVVQSPRYKIIEKKQPVAFWCNPISGHNTLYWYLQNLGQGPELLIRYENEEAVDDSQLPKDRFSAERLKGVDSTLKIQPAELGDSAVYLCASSSRVAGGNTGELFFGEGSRLTVL.

V and J are TRBV5-1 and TRBJ2-7; 8 positions match TRBD1. Germline CDR1 reads SGHRS; CDR2 reads YFSETQ. This CDR3 is built from 17 residues. The trim removed 0 bases at V and 4 bases at J, leaving 12 bases unmatched. As DNA, the CDR3 is TGCGCCAGCAGCTTGGAAGGGCTGGGGCAGGGGGCGTACGAGCAGTACTTC. It yields the protein CASSLEGLGQGAYEQYF.

The rearrangement uses TRBV29-1 and TRBJ2-7; TRBD2 agrees at 10 bases. The CDR3 runs 14 residues. CDR1 and CDR2 (germline): SQVTM, ANQGSEA. V was clipped by 3 bases and J by 2 bases; unmatched bases: 4. This CDR3 is CSVDGAGGTYEQYF. CDR3 nucleotides: TGCAGCGTTGATGGAGCGGGGGGGACCTACGAGCAGTACTTC.

The rearrangement uses TRBV7-2 and TRBJ1-6, with D possibly matching TRBD1 (5 bases). The CDR3 sequence is 13 residues long. The germline CDR1 and CDR2 sequences are SGHTA and FQGNSA. Trimming stripped 3 bases from V and 13 bases from J, with 13 bases between. The CDR3 is CASSFPGLDPLHF. The CDR3 DNA reads TGTGCCAGCAGCTTTCCGGGACTCGATCCCCTCCACTTT.

V and J are TRBV28 and TRBJ1-1; no clear D. The CDR3 consists of 14 residues. Looked up from germline, CDR1 is MDHEN and CDR2 is SYDVKM. The ends were cut back, 6 bases at V and 0 bases at J, with 11 bases in the middle. The CDR3 DNA sequence: TGTGCCAGCAGCCCCGGGCGGGTGAACACTGAAGCTTTCTTT. It translates to CASSPGRVNTEAFF. Filled out from reference TRBV28 and TRBJ1-1, the complete variable domain reads DVKVTQSSRYLVKRTGEKVFLECVQDMDHENMFWYRQDPGLGLRLIYFSYDVKMKEKGDIPEGYSVSREKKERFSLILESASTNQTSMYLCASSPGRVNTEAFFGQGTRLTVV.

The chain employs TRBV6-5 and TRBJ2-5; D is ambiguous. The CDR3 is 11 residues long. Germline assignment: CDR1 MNHEY and CDR2 SVGAGI. Trimming cost V 2 bases and J 7 bases, with 5 bases left between them. CDR3 DNA sequence: TGTGCCAGCAGTTACATCGGGACCCAGTACTTC. This gives the protein CASSYIGTQYF.

The rearrangement uses TRBV5-1 and TRBJ1-2, with D perhaps TRBD1 (6 bases). The germline V gene encodes CDR1 SGHRS and CDR2 YFSETQ. The CDR3 extends over 16 amino acids. V was clipped by 4 bases and J by 7 bases, with 23 bases between them. CDR3 residues: CASSPATGIKPTGYTF. Here the CDR3 DNA reads TGCGCCAGCAGCCCTGCGACAGGCATAAAACCTACTGGCTACACCTTC.

The J gene is TRBJ1-2, the V gene TRBV7-9, with D perhaps matching TRBD1 (6 bases). Trimming took 5 bases from V and 8 from J, leaving 15 bases between them. There are 13 residues in the CDR3. Germline V lookup: CDR1 SEHNR, CDR2 FQNEAQ (reference sequence). As DNA, the CDR3 is TGTGCCAGCAGCGCAGACTCAGGGGAGGGCTACACCTTC. Translated: CASSADSGEGYTF.

The J gene is TRBJ2-3, the V gene TRBV27, with 9 bases fitting TRBD2. Germline V gene lookup returns CDR1 MNHEY and CDR2 SMNVEV (reference sequence). The CDR3 extends over 16 amino acids. Trimming removed 2 bases from V and 1 base from J; junction bases left unmatched: 4. In DNA, the CDR3 is TGTGCCAGCAGTTTACTGCGGACTAGCGGCACAGATACGCAGTATTTT. This sequence encodes CASSLLRTSGTDTQYF.

The chain uses TRBV6-5 and TRBJ2-1; maybe TRBD2 (5 bases). The germline CDR1 and CDR2 sequences are MNHEY and SVGAGI. This CDR3 has 12 residues. Trimming pared 2 bases from V and 9 bases from J, leaving 8 bases between. Written as DNA, the CDR3 is TGTGCCAGCAGTTACCCCGAGGGTGAGCAGTTCTTC. Translated: CASSYPEGEQFF.

The V and J genes are TRBV9 and TRBJ2-2; 7 nucleotides match TRBD1. Looked up from germline, CDR1 is SGDLS and CDR2 is YYNGEE. V was clipped by 4 bases and J by 6 bases; unmatched bases: 9. The CDR3 is made up of 15 amino acids. The CDR3: CASSPLTGKSGELFF. CDR3 coding DNA: TGTGCCAGCAGCCCCTTGACAGGGAAATCCGGGGAGCTGTTTTTT.

The V gene is TRBV2, the J gene TRBJ1-5, with 10 bases matching TRBD1. The ends lost 2 bases at V and 3 bases at J; junction bases unmatched: 4. The germline CDR1 and CDR2 sequences are SNHLY and FYNNEI. This CDR3 is built from 16 residues. The CDR3 DNA reads as TGTGCCAGCAGTGAATCGCGACAGGGGGCCAATCAGCCCCAGCATTTT. Translating it yields CASSESRQGANQPQHF.

The CDR3 nucleotides are TGTGCCAGCAGCTTGGCATCAGGGGTTGAAAAACTGTTTTTT. Translated: CASSLASGVEKLFF. The chain uses TRBV5-6 and TRBJ1-4, with a weak D call TRBD1 (6 bases). V was cut by 0 bases and J by 7 bases, with 10 bases left in between. CDR3 length equals 14 residues. Germline V gene lookup returns CDR1 SGHDT and CDR2 YYEEEE.